This record looks at one T cell receptor beta chain sequence and its context. Its antigen remains unidentified. These data are taken from a study of cytomegalovirus exposure and HLA in healthy donors. The PCR had 60 Vbeta and 13 Jbeta primers. Repertoires were generated with immunoSEQ multiplex PCR, while TCRdb's copy carries only in-frame clones and drops some. The sample lists under 85,000 clones, around 80% occurring once. Study-wide results and limits: An analysis was carried out at a later point. It showed that HLA-associated TCR beta chains were more clonally expanded than equally common non-associated chains. Prior analysis indicated that the majority of TCR beta V segments exhibited productivity approximately 87% or approximately 30% of the time.

Sequenced: PBMCs. This TCR was sampled from a woman aged 25 to 39 in good health and CMV-seronegative.

The CDR3 DNA reads TGTGCCAGCAGCCGGACAGGGGACTATGGCTACACCTTC. Translation: CASSRTGDYGYTF. The V and J genes are TRBV25-1 and TRBJ1-2; the match to TRBD1 covers 9 bases. Trimming took 6 bases from V and 3 from J; bases not matched to a gene: 2. There are 13 residues in the CDR3. Per the germline V gene, CDR1 is MGHDK and CDR2 is SYGVNS.